This T cell receptor (beta chain) was sequenced in a study of OX40 agonist ivuxolimab in advanced cancers. This CDR3 is built from 13 residues. In germline, CDR1 is KGHSH, CDR2 LQKENI. V was pared by 5 bases and J by 2 bases, with 10 bases between. The data were produced by immunoSEQ multiplex PCR, yet TCRdb's version contains in-frame clones alone and is incomplete. The sample shows approximately 77,000 clones, around 81% of them seen only once. The rearrangement uses TRBV18 and TRBJ2-7, with TRBD2 as a possible D gene (5 bases). The source material was CD4+ or CD8+ T cells sorted from blood, sampled in a trial of the OX40 agonist ivuxolimab. The TCR sequence derives from an adult with an advanced solid tumor such as melanoma, head and neck, liver or kidney cancer. In DNA, the CDR3 is TGTGCCAGCTCAAGCGGACCGACCTACGAGCAGTACTTC. As protein: CASSSGPTYEQYF.